These 30 T cell receptor beta chains originate from one sample sequenced in a study of blood T cell repertoires in COVID-19 (dated by TCRdb to 2019 to 2021). Libraries were prepared through the immunoSEQ multiplex PCR assay. TCRdb provides this immuneACCESS table in a form limited to in-frame rearrangements. Some clones are lacking; in checked studies, under half of them reflect an unresolved V gene, and why the rest are absent is not known. The sample includes about 170,000 clones, with approximately 82% observed a single time. The top ten constitute 15% to 20% of the sample. The sequencing input was peripheral blood. Receptors were obtained from a woman in her 70s who had recovered from COVID-19.

The chain is built from TRBV3-1 (or the pseudogene TRBV3-2) and TRBJ2-5, with 7 bases matching TRBD2. Germline trimming cut 6 bases from V and 2 bases from J; bases unmatched to any gene: 6. This CDR3 comprises 14 residues. Germline V CDR1 and CDR2: LGHDT, YNNKEL (reference sequence). This CDR3 is CASSPASGQETQYF. CDR3 coding DNA: TGTGCCAGCAGTCCGGCTAGCGGACAAGAGACCCAGTACTTC.

This clone was observed a few times. The chain recombines TRBV7-9 with TRBJ1-6, with TRBD1 identical over 9 bases. This CDR3 is 15 amino acids long. In germline, CDR1 is SEHNR, CDR2 FQNEAQ (reference sequence). The V and J ends lost 5 bases and 7 bases, in that order; junction bases with no gene match: 6. The CDR3 bases are TGTGCCAGCAGCCCGCCGGGACAGGGAAATTCACCCCTCCACTTT. Its translation: CASSPPGQGNSPLHF.

This chain uses TRBV28 with TRBJ2-1, with a possible D match to TRBD2 (6 bases). The V end was cut by 8 bases, the J end by 0 bases, with 14 bases between. The CDR3 has 15 residues. Germline lookup yields CDR1 MDHEN and CDR2 SYDVKM. CDR3: CASGILAGSYNEQFF. CDR3 nucleotides: TGTGCCAGCGGGATACTAGCTGGCTCCTACAATGAGCAGTTCTTC.

The gene calls are TRBV7-2 and TRBJ2-3, with a weak D call TRBD2 (5 bases). Germline CDR1 SGHTA, CDR2 FQGNSA. V gave up 1 base and J gave up 6 bases, with 17 bases separating them. The CDR3 has 16 residues. CDR3: CASSLVSAEVADTQYF. DNA for the CDR3: TGTGCCAGCAGCTTAGTTTCCGCGGAGGTGGCGGATACGCAGTATTTT.

The chain combines TRBV21-1 with TRBJ1-6; no DNA check was done on the table's D call, TRBD1. TRBV21-1 counts as a pseudogene. This CDR3 spans 16 amino acids. The CDR3 here is CASSRRGRGGNSPLHF. The CDR3 coding sequence is TGTGCCAGCAGCCGCCGGGGCAGGGGCGGCAATTCACCCCTCCACTTT.

This clone was recorded only once. The chain uses TRBV27 and TRBJ2-7; D is uncertain. V was trimmed by 3 bases and J by 3 bases, leaving 18 bases between them. Germline V gene data show CDR1 as MNHEY and CDR2 as SMNVEV (reference sequence). The CDR3 contains 16 residues. The CDR3, as DNA: TGTGCCAGCAGTTTCAGGCAGGCTTCCTCCTACTACGAGCAGTACTTC. This translates into CASSFRQASSYYEQYF.

CDR3 residues: CASSFGGSGIYNEQFF. The CDR3 coding sequence is TGTGCCAGCAGCTTTGGAGGTTCGGGTATATACAATGAGCAGTTCTTC. The rearrangement joins TRBV11-2 to TRBJ2-1, with D possibly being TRBD2 (5 bases). Deletions cut 3 bases from V and 4 bases from J, with 16 bases between. Germline assignment: CDR1 SGHAT and CDR2 FQNNGV. The CDR3 has 16 residues.

This clone was counted ten times or more. This chain uses TRBV27 with TRBJ2-7; 7 bases are shared with TRBD1. The CDR3 has 13 residues. CDR1 and CDR2 (germline): MNHEY, SMNVEV (reference sequence). V lost 6 bases and J lost 7; bases outside the gene matches: 9. The CDR3 region has the DNA TGTGCCAGCAGACCCGGGACAGCCGGGGAGCAGTACTTC. Translation: CASRPGTAGEQYF.

The CDR3 DNA is TGTGCCAGCAGCTTGGGCAGGGGTCGCGGCTACACCTTC. Its protein product is CASSLGRGRGYTF. V usage is TRBV7-3 and J usage is TRBJ1-2; the D gene is possibly TRBD1 (6 bases). The germline gives CDR1 SGHTA, CDR2 FQGTGA. The CDR3 has 13 amino acids. V lost 3 bases and J lost 8, with 13 bases in between. The variable domain in full, completed from reference TRBV7-3 and TRBJ1-2, reads GAGVSQTPSNKVTEKGKYVELRCDPISGHTALYWYRQSLGQGPEFLIYFQGTGAADDSGLPNDRFFAVRPEGSVSTLKIQRTERGDSAVYLCASSLGRGRGYTFGSGTRLTVV.

J is TRBJ1-5 and V is TRBV20-1; 7 positions agree with TRBD1. Losses at the gene ends were 3 bases for V and 3 bases for J; bases not matched to a gene: 5. The germline CDR1 and CDR2 sequences are DFQATT and SNEGSKA (reference sequence). The CDR3 runs to 14 residues. CDR3 bases: TGCAGTGCTAGTACGGGACAGCACAATCAGCCCCAGCATTTT. This codes for CSASTGQHNQPQHF.

The V gene is TRBV5-4, the J gene TRBJ2-3; 8 bases match TRBD2. The CDR3 runs to 15 residues. J lost 0 bases, V lost 2 bases, and 2 bases had no gene match. The germline CDR1 and CDR2 sequences are SGHNT and YYREEE (reference sequence). DNA for the CDR3: TGTGCCAGCAGCTTCGGGGGGGCCAGCACAGATACGCAGTATTTT. It codes for CASSFGGASTDTQYF.

The chain employs TRBV7-2 and TRBJ1-5, with D possibly matching TRBD1 (6 bases). The ends were cut back, 5 bases at V and 2 bases at J, with 13 bases in the middle. Germline V gives CDR1 SGHTA, CDR2 FQGNSA. This CDR3 is 15 amino acids long. The CDR3 here is CASSEGGGGNQPQHF. In DNA form, the CDR3 reads TGTGCCAGCAGCGAAGGGGGTGGTGGCAATCAGCCCCAGCATTTT.

In this sample, this clone turned up once. This chain joins TRBV6-6 and TRBJ2-1; 13 bases agree with TRBD2. With V trimmed by 0 bases and J by 9 bases, 5 bases remained unmatched. Germline V CDR1 and CDR2: MNHNY, SVGAGI (reference sequence). CDR3 size: 16 residues. The CDR3 bases are TGTGCCAGCAGTTACTCGGGACTAGCGGGGTCCCTTGAGCAGTTCTTC. Its protein product is CASSYSGLAGSLEQFF.

The chain has TRBV5-8 and TRBJ1-5; weak D call: TRBD1 (5 bases). This CDR3 has 12 residues. V lost 2 bases, J lost 7 bases, and 7 bases lay in between. Germline CDR1 reads SGHTS; CDR2 reads YDEGEE. The CDR3 reads CASSFWTQPQHF. CDR3 bases: TGTGCCAGCAGCTTTTGGACACAGCCCCAGCATTTT. Based on the CDR3 plus reference TRBV5-8 and TRBJ1-5, the full variable domain is EAGVTQSPTHLIKTRGQQATLRCSPISGHTSVYWYQQALGLGLQFLLWYDEGEERNRGNFPPRFSGRQFPNYSSELNVNALELEDSALYLCASSFWTQPQHFGDGTRLSIL.

The chain joins TRBV18 to TRBJ2-7; 8 nucleotides agree with TRBD2. Looked up from germline, CDR1 is KGHSH and CDR2 is LQKENI. The V and J ends lost 4 bases and 0 bases, in that order; junction bases with no gene match: 8. This CDR3 region has 16 residues. The CDR3 DNA follows: TGTGCCAGCTCACAACGGGCCGGGACTAGCTCCTACGAGCAGTACTTC. It encodes CASSQRAGTSSYEQYF.

The CDR3 sequence is CASSPGTPRTEAFF. CDR3 DNA: TGTGCCAGCTCTCCCGGGACACCCCGGACCGAAGCTTTCTTT. This rearrangement joins TRBV18 to TRBJ1-1; tentatively, D is TRBD1 (6 bases). CDR1 and CDR2 (germline): KGHSH, LQKENI. V was clipped by 6 bases and J by 8 bases, with 19 bases between them. This CDR3 has 14 amino acids. Full variable domain (missing parts from reference TRBV18 and TRBJ1-1): NAGVMQNPRHLVRRRGQEARLRCSPMKGHSHVYWYRQLPEEGLKFMVYLQKENIIDESGMPKERFSAEFPKEGPSILRIQQVVRGDSAAYFCASSPGTPRTEAFFGQGTRLTVV.

The gene calls are TRBV29-1 and TRBJ1-2; 8 positions match TRBD1. The CDR3 sequence is 13 residues long. Germline CDR1 is SQVTM and CDR2 is ANQGSEA. Trimming cost V 7 bases and J 4 bases; bases outside gene matches: 8. CDR3 DNA sequence: TGCAGCGCTCACAGGGGGGGAACCTATGGCTACACCTTC. Its translation: CSAHRGGTYGYTF.

This rearrangement joins TRBV11-3 to TRBJ2-7; tentatively, D is TRBD2 (6 bases). The germline V and J ends were trimmed by 2 bases and 6 bases, with 14 bases remaining between them. The germline V gene encodes CDR1 SGHNT and CDR2 YENEEA. This CDR3 has 14 residues. The CDR3 DNA follows: TGTGCCAGCAGCTTACGGGCCGGAGGGACCGAGCAGTACTTC. Encoded protein: CASSLRAGGTEQYF.

As DNA, the CDR3 is TGTGCCAGCAGCCTCAGACAGGCCGCGAACACCGGGGAGCTGTTTTTT. Amino acids: CASSLRQAANTGELFF. The rearrangement joins TRBV5-8 to TRBJ2-2; perhaps TRBD1 as D (6 bases). Trimming took off 4 bases at V and 0 bases at J, with 13 bases between the two ends. The germline gives CDR1 SGHTS, CDR2 YDEGEE. The CDR3 is 16 amino acids. The full variable domain, its missing parts supplied by reference TRBV5-8 and TRBJ2-2, is EAGVTQSPTHLIKTRGQQATLRCSPISGHTSVYWYQQALGLGLQFLLWYDEGEERNRGNFPPRFSGRQFPNYSSELNVNALELEDSALYLCASSLRQAANTGELFFGEGSRLTVL.

This clone appeared once. Written as DNA, the CDR3 is TGTGCCAGCAGTTACCAGGGTGCCGGCTACACCTTC. Its translation: CASSYQGAGYTF. This chain connects TRBV6-2 or TRBV6-3 to TRBJ1-2, with a weak D call TRBD1 (5 bases). There are 12 residues in the CDR3. Trimming removed 2 bases at V and 8 bases at J, with 9 bases between. In germline, CDR1 is MNHEY, CDR2 SVGEGT.

V and J are TRBV20-1 and TRBJ2-7; D call uncertain. V lost 5 bases to trimming and J lost 2 bases, with 7 bases between them. The CDR3 extends over 11 amino acids. CDR1 DFQATT and CDR2 SNEGSKA come from the germline V gene (reference sequence). CDR3 in amino acids: CSAPSAYEQYF. The CDR3 bases are TGCAGTGCTCCTTCCGCCTACGAGCAGTACTTC.

The chain joins TRBV4-3 to TRBJ2-1, with 7 bases that match TRBD2. The V gene's germline CDR1 is LGHNA and CDR2 YSLEER. There are 13 residues in the CDR3. V dropped 0 bases and J dropped 7; count of bases not matched to a gene: 0. The CDR3 loop reads CASSQEAGNEQFF. The CDR3 coding sequence is TGCGCCAGCAGCCAAGAAGCGGGGAATGAGCAGTTCTTC.

The V and J genes are TRBV7-3 and TRBJ1-2; possibly TRBD1 for D (5 bases). CDR3 length: 10 amino acids. Germline CDR1 reads SGHTA; CDR2 reads FQGTGA. The V gene lost 9 bases and the J gene lost 8 bases, with 10 bases spanning the gap. The CDR3 DNA follows: TGTGCCAGAGGGACTGACGGCTACACCTTC. Translating gives CARGTDGYTF. Looking up the rest from reference TRBV7-3 and TRBJ1-2 gives the full variable domain: GAGVSQTPSNKVTEKGKYVELRCDPISGHTALYWYRQSLGQGPEFLIYFQGTGAADDSGLPNDRFFAVRPEGSVSTLKIQRTERGDSAVYLCARGTDGYTFGSGTRLTVV.

The rearrangement joins TRBV7-9 to TRBJ1-1, with TRBD1 as a possible D gene (6 bases). V lost 6 bases to trimming and J lost 4 bases, with 15 bases between them. The germline V gene has CDR1 SEHNR and CDR2 FQNEAQ (reference sequence). The CDR3 consists of 14 residues. The CDR3 region has the DNA TGTGCCAGCAGTGGGGACATACAAAGCACTGAAGCTTTCTTT. Translation: CASSGDIQSTEAFF.

This clone came up a few times. CDR3 bases: TGTGCCAGCACCCCCCGTACACCCGACACAGATACGCAGTATTTT. As protein: CASTPRTPDTDTQYF. This chain links TRBV6-5 with TRBJ2-3, with D unresolved. The CDR3 spans 15 residues. Between the trimmed V and J ends, which lost 7 bases and 2 bases, there was a span of 16 bases. Looked up from germline, CDR1 is MNHEY and CDR2 is SVGAGI.

This chain links TRBV3-1 (or the pseudogene TRBV3-2) with TRBJ1-2, with 7 bases matching TRBD1. This CDR3 has 15 residues. The germline CDR1 and CDR2 sequences are LGHDT and YNNKEL (reference sequence). Trimming took 5 bases from V and 4 from J; bases not matched to a gene: 10. As DNA, the CDR3 is TGTGCCAGCAGCTCCAGAGGGACAGCCACCTATGGCTACACCTTC. This translates into CASSSRGTATYGYTF.

V usage is TRBV30 and J usage is TRBJ2-5, with TRBD2 identical over 8 bases. The CDR3 covers 13 residues. The V segment lost 3 bases and the J segment 7 bases; nucleotides outside the gene matches: 7. Germline CDR1 GTSNPN, CDR2 SVGIG (reference sequence). The CDR3 loop is CAWSRTSSGTQYF. DNA of the CDR3: TGTGCCTGGAGCCGGACTAGCAGTGGGACCCAGTACTTC.

This clone was detected only once. The genes are TRBV18 and TRBJ2-5, with TRBD2 matching over 15 bases. The germline gives CDR1 KGHSH, CDR2 LQKENI. Trimming removed 3 bases from V and 9 bases from J; junction bases left unmatched: 8. This CDR3 comprises 16 residues. CDR3 DNA sequence: TGTGCCAGCTCACCCCGGACTAGCGGGGGGGACGGATCCCAGTACTTC. It yields the protein CASSPRTSGGDGSQYF.

The chain recombines TRBV18 with TRBJ2-5, with a tentative D call TRBD2 (6 bases). Germline V lookup: CDR1 KGHSH, CDR2 LQKENI. The CDR3 is 13 amino acids. The ends were cut back, 8 bases at V and 1 base at J, with 11 bases in the middle. The CDR3 coding sequence is TGTGCCAGCGCCCCACTAGCCCAAGAGACCCAGTACTTC. Translated: CASAPLAQETQYF.

The sample holds one count of this clone. The chain links TRBV18 to TRBJ1-4; D ambiguous. Germline V gene lookup returns CDR1 KGHSH and CDR2 LQKENI. The CDR3 sequence is 15 residues long. Trimming removed 1 base from V and 5 bases from J, with 11 bases in between. CDR3 nucleotides: TGTGCCAGCTCACCACAGTGGGAGTCAAATGAAAAACTGTTTTTT. It specifies CASSPQWESNEKLFF.